These 24 T cell receptor beta chains share one sample of origin, sequenced in a study of tumor-infiltrating lymphocytes in primary liver carcinoma. Unsorted bulk tissue of roughly 20-31 mg yielded co-extracted RNA and DNA. Total RNA amounting to roughly 450 ng was the source from which TCR beta cDNA was made with a constant-region primer. Construction of TCR beta libraries relied on three successive nested multiplex PCR rounds employing slightly modified ARM-PCR. Researchers ran the first two PCR rounds for ten to eleven cycles each with TRBV1-TRBV30 forward primers and a C-beta reverse primer. TCRdb redid the calling of the multiplex PCR reads with MiXCR, one entry per CDR3 protein. Among 90,000 to 140,000 distinct CDR3 sequences listed, about four fifths were seen once. The specimen was liver tumor tissue from sampling region 3. Sample subset: tumor region T3, left-lateral pole. The origin of the receptors is a man aged 40-55 years with primary liver carcinoma and hepatitis B virus infection.

To note about this clonotype: One end of the junction is discordant with germline, which a read error may explain. The chain has TRBV6-1 and TRBJ2-2; D call uncertain. The CDR3 spans 15 residues. Germline V gives CDR1 MNHNS, CDR2 SASEGT. CDR3 coding DNA: TGTGCCAGCAGTGAAGGGTGGTGGTTCGCCTGGGATCTGTTTTTT. As protein: CASSEGWWFAWDLFF.

V gene TRBV29-1 combines with J gene TRBJ2-5; 10 positions match TRBD1. In germline, CDR1 is SQVTM, CDR2 ANQGSEA. Unmatched junction bases numbered 8, after V lost 5 bases and J lost 5 bases. CDR3 length: 14 residues. The CDR3 bases are TGCAGCGTTACTTCCGGGACAGGGGATGAGACCCAGTACTTC. This codes for CSVTSGTGDETQYF.

As to this clonotype: The conserved final phenylalanine or tryptophan is absent from the CDR3, which likely points to a read error. The chain joins TRBV4-1 to TRBJ2-1; perhaps D is TRBD1 or TRBD2 (6 bases each). Germline assignment: CDR1 MGHRA and CDR2 YSYEKL. V lost 10 bases and J lost 12, with 34 bases in between. This CDR3 has 17 amino acids. CDR3 amino acids: CAIRREESGQLNSVQFS. In nucleotides, the CDR3 is TGCGCCATCAGGAGGGAGGAATCAGGACAGCTTAATAGCGTGCAGTTCTCC.

On this clonotype itself: The junction departs from the called germline gene at one end, perhaps through a read error. The V and J genes are TRBV28 and TRBJ2-1, with D perhaps given as TRBD1 or TRBD2 (5 bases each). Germline values: CDR1 MDHEN, CDR2 SYDVKM. The CDR3 contains 14 residues. The CDR3 region is CATGRGGLYNDQLF. As DNA, the CDR3 is TGTGCCACCGGTCGTGGGGGTTTATACAATGATCAGTTATTC.

About this clonotype: Given the absence of the conserved phenylalanine or tryptophan at the CDR3 end, a read error is likely. The genes are TRBV11-1 and TRBJ2-3; D not resolved. The CDR3 consists of 15 residues. The germline CDR1 and CDR2 sequences are SGHAT and FQDESV (reference sequence). The chain's CDR3 is CPSSLPSESTDTQYI. The CDR3 DNA follows: TGTCCCAGCAGTTTGCCGAGTGAGAGCACAGATACGCAGTATATT.

Points on this clonotype: A much larger clone is a single base away; this may be a read error. The chain couples TRBV28 to TRBJ2-1; the D is unclear. Deletions cut 8 bases from V and 0 bases from J, with 14 bases between. Germline-derived CDR1 and CDR2 are MDHEN and SYDVKM. The CDR3 has 15 amino acids. CDR3 sequence reads: CASGGSPNSYNEQFF. The CDR3 DNA sequence: TGTGCCAGCGGTGGCAGCCCAAACTCCTACAATGAGCAGTTCTTC.

Points on this clonotype: Sequence at one end of the junction differs from germline and may be a read error. This chain connects TRBV4-2 to TRBJ2-1, with 8 bases aligning to TRBD1. This CDR3 comprises 16 residues. Germline loops: CDR1 LGHNA, CDR2 YNFKEQ. The CDR3 loop is CASNRRTGSGVDEEFF. In DNA form, the CDR3 reads TGTGCCAGCAACCGACGGACAGGGTCAGGTGTCGATGAGGAGTTCTTC.

This clonotype was picked up many times. With a much larger clone just one base away, this may be a read error. The CDR3 sequence is CSVLVSSGHGQFF. In DNA, the CDR3 is TGCAGCGTTCTGGTATCGTCCGGGCATGGGCAGTTCTTC. This rearrangement joins TRBV29-1 to TRBJ2-1; D is uncertain. Germline loops: CDR1 SQVTM, CDR2 ANQGSEA. Trimming stripped 5 bases from V and 12 bases from J, with 20 bases between. The CDR3 consists of 13 residues.

With regard to this clonotype: Since no conserved phenylalanine or tryptophan closes the CDR3, a read error is the likely cause. The DNA is omitted, as the CDR3 cannot be located on it reliably, and the CDR3 follows TCRdb's listing. V usage is TRBV6-1 and J usage is TRBJ2-1; the D call TRBD2 from the table was never checked on the DNA. With termini counted, the CDR3 has 15 amino acids. Germline V gives CDR1 MNHNS, CDR2 SASEGT. CDR3 region: CASRGGLAGLYERFY.

V is TRBV29-1 and J is TRBJ2-4; no clear D. CDR1 is SQVTM and CDR2 is ANQGSEA in the germline V gene. This CDR3 contains 13 residues. Trimming took off 7 bases at V and 6 bases at J, with 16 bases between the two ends. Here the CDR3 DNA reads TGCAGCGCTGGTGCTGACCCAACAAACATTCAGTACTTC. Translated: CSAGADPTNIQYF.

Concerning this clonotype itself: Lacking the conserved final phenylalanine or tryptophan, this CDR3 likely reflects a read error. This rearrangement joins TRBV4-3 to TRBJ2-2, with D unclear. The CDR3 has 13 residues. CDR1 and CDR2 (germline): LGHNA, YSLEER. The CDR3 loop is CASSQDWSGELFL. CDR3 nucleotide sequence: TGCGCCAGCAGTCAAGATTGGTCCGGGGAGCTGTTTCTT.

J is TRBJ2-2 and V is TRBV6-1; D may be TRBD1 or TRBD2 (6 bases each). The V end was cut by 6 bases, the J end by 11 bases, with 22 bases between. Germline lookup yields CDR1 MNHNS and CDR2 SASEGT. The CDR3 is 15 residues long. The CDR3 DNA sequence: TGTGCCAGCAGGTCCGGGGGCGCGGGTATCGGAGAGCTGTTTTTT. Encoded protein: CASRSGGAGIGELFF.

The chain recombines TRBV6-5 with TRBJ1-1; D is uncertain. The CDR3 length is 14 residues. CDR1 and CDR2 (germline): MNHEY, SVGAGI. Trimming removed 2 bases at V and 4 bases at J, with 11 bases between. The CDR3 DNA reads as TGTGCCAGCAGTTACCGACTGACGGGCACTGAAGCTTTCTTT. Encoded protein: CASSYRLTGTEAFF.

In the case of this clonotype: Here the CDR3 omits its conserved ending phenylalanine or tryptophan, so a read error is the likely source. This chain uses TRBV29-1 with TRBJ1-2, with 8 bases fitting TRBD1. Germline CDR1 reads SQVTM; CDR2 reads ANQGSEA. The CDR3 sequence is 13 residues long. CDR3 bases: TGCAGCGTCCGATCAGGGGGCGCGTATGGATACACCATC. Translated: CSVRSGGAYGYTI.

The rearrangement joins TRBV29-1 to TRBJ1-1, with 8 bases lining up with TRBD1. CDR1 and CDR2 (germline): SQVTM, ANQGSEA. V lost 7 bases, J lost 13 bases, and 23 bases stayed unmatched. CDR3 size: 15 residues. CDR3 nucleotide sequence: TGCAGCGAATCAGGGGGCTGGGGAATGAACACTGGAGTTTTCTTT. Encoded protein: CSESGGWGMNTGVFF. Variable domain in full (rest from reference TRBV29-1 and TRBJ1-1): SAVISQKPSRDICQRGTSLTIQCQVDSQVTMMFWYRQQPGQSLTLIATANQGSEATYESGFVIDKFPISRPNLTFSTLTVSNMSPEDSSIYLCSESGGWGMNTGVFFGQGTRLTVV.

A word on this clonotype: The junction and the germline gene differ at one end; a read error may be behind it. This sequence joins TRBV11-3 and TRBJ1-1; D unresolved. Germline loops: CDR1 SGHNT, CDR2 YENEEA. The CDR3 is 13 amino acids. CDR3 loop: CANSLERDTEAVF. The CDR3 DNA reads as TGTGCCAACAGCTTAGAAAGGGATACTGAAGCTGTCTTT. Together with reference TRBV11-3 and TRBJ1-1, the CDR3 gives the full variable domain: EAGVVQSPRYKIIEKKQPVAFWCNPISGHNTLYWYLQNLGQGPELLIRYENEEAVDDSQLPKDRFSAERLKGVDSTLKIQPAELGDSAVYLCANSLERDTEAVFGQGTRLTVV.

This clonotype was seen repeatedly, ten times or more. This chain links TRBV12-3 or TRBV12-4 with TRBJ2-4; 9 bases align to TRBD1. This CDR3 contains 17 residues. V lost 6 bases to trimming and J lost 6 bases; unmatched junction nucleotides: 15. This chain's CDR3 is CASSFFGPGQGTNIQYF. The CDR3 DNA is TGTGCCAGCAGCTTTTTTGGCCCGGGACAGGGTACAAACATTCAGTACTTC.

The J gene is TRBJ2-3, the V gene TRBV11-1; a possible D gene is TRBD2 (5 bases). Deletions cut 4 bases from V and 1 base from J, with 24 bases between. CDR3 length: 19 amino acids. The germline CDR1 and CDR2 sequences are SGHAT and FQDESV (reference sequence). As DNA, the CDR3 is TGTGCCAGCAGCTCTGGGAGAAGCTATGTTGGAGCCGGCACAGATACGCAGTATTTT. Its translation is CASSSGRSYVGAGTDTQYF.

Details on this clonotype: The CDR3 end shows no conserved phenylalanine or tryptophan, and so a read error is likely. The DNA is left out, because the CDR3 cannot be placed on it with certainty; the CDR3 is given as TCRdb lists it. This sequence joins TRBV29-1 and TRBJ2-6; the listed D gene, TRBD1, was not tested against the DNA. CDR1 is SQVTM and CDR2 is ANQGSEA in the germline V gene. The CDR3 length equals 16 residues, ends included. The CDR3: CSVFRDTDSGANIPTS.

A few counts support this clonotype. The J gene is TRBJ2-1, the V gene TRBV20-1; no firm D call. The germline V gene has CDR1 DFQATT and CDR2 SNEGSKA (reference sequence). V was cut by 5 bases and J by 3 bases, with 11 bases left in between. The CDR3 spans 13 residues. The CDR3 loop reads CSARRLNYNEQFF. The CDR3 nucleotides are TGCAGTGCTCGGCGGCTGAACTACAATGAGCAGTTCTTC.

The DNA of the CDR3 is TGTGCCAGCAGTGACCTCGGACAAGGATCCACAGGGAAGCTGTTTTTT. This translates into CASSDLGQGSTGKLFF. The chain links TRBV6-1 to TRBJ2-2; the D gene is possibly TRBD1 (6 bases). The V gene's germline CDR1 is MNHNS and CDR2 SASEGT. The V and J ends lost 3 bases and 12 bases respectively, with 23 bases between them. The CDR3 is made up of 16 amino acids.

About this clonotype itself: At one end the junction does not follow the germline gene, possibly because of a read error. The chain links TRBV11-2 to TRBJ2-6, with a tentative D call TRBD2 (6 bases). The germline CDR1 and CDR2 sequences are SGHAT and FQNNGV. This CDR3 is built from 21 residues. The CDR3 nucleotides read TGTACCAGCAGCATGGGGGGAGACATGGGCATTTCCCTATCTGGGTCCAACGTCCTGATTTTC. Its protein product is CTSSMGGDMGISLSGSNVLIF.

The V call is TRBV11-3, the J call TRBJ2-2; D unresolved. The CDR3 sequence is 15 residues long. Germline V lookup: CDR1 SGHNT, CDR2 YENEEA. This CDR3 is CTSSVVAGVSGELFF. In nucleotides, the CDR3 is TGTACAAGCAGCGTAGTAGCAGGAGTTTCCGGGGAGCTGTTTTTT.

In the case of this clonotype: The CDR3 end shows no conserved phenylalanine or tryptophan, and so a read error is likely. The chain carries TRBV6-6 and TRBJ2-5; weak D call: TRBD2 (6 bases). The CDR3 runs to 14 residues. Between the trimmed V and J ends, which lost 0 bases and 7 bases, there was a span of 12 bases. Germline V lookup: CDR1 MNHNY, CDR2 SVGAGI (reference sequence). The CDR3 region has the DNA TGTGCCAGCAGTTACTCTGGGGACTTGGTGACCCAGTACTTA. This encodes CASSYSGDLVTQYL.